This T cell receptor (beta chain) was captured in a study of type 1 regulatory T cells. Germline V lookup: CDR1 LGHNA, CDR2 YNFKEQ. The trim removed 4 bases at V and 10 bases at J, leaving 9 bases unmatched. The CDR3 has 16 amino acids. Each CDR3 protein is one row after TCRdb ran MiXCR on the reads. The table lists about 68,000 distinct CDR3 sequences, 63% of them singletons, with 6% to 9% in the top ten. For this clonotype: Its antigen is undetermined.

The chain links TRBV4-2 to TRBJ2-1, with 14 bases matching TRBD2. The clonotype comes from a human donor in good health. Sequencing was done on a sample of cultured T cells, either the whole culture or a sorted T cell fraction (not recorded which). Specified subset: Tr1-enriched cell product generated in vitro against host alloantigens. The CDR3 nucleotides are TGTGCCAGCAGCCGGACCGGGACTAGCGGGAGCGGCGAGCAGTTCTTC. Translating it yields CASSRTGTSGSGEQFF.